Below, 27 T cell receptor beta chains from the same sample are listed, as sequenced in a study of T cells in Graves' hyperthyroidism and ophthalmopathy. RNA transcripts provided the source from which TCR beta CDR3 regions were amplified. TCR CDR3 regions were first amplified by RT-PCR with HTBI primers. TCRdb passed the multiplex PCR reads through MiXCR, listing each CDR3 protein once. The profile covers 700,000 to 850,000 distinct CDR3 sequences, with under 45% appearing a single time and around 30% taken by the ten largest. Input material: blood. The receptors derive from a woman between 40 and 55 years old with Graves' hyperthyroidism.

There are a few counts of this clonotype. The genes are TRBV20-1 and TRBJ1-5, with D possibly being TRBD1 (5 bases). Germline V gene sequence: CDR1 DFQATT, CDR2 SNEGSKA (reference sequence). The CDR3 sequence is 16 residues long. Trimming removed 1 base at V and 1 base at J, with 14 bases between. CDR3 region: CSARGIRALSNQPQHF. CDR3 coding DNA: TGCAGTGCTAGAGGAATCAGGGCTTTGAGCAATCAGCCCCAGCATTTT.

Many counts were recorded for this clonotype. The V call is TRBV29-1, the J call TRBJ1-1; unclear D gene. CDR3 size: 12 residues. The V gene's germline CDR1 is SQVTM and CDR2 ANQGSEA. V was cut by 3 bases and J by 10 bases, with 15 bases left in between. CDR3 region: CSVDPGPQGAFF. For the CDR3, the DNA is TGCAGCGTTGATCCAGGTCCCCAAGGAGCTTTCTTT.

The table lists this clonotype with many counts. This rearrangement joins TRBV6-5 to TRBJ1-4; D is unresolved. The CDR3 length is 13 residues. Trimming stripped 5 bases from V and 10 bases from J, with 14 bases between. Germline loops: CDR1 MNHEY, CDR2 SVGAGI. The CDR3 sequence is CASSESGRGKLFF. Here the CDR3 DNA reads TGTGCCAGCAGTGAATCTGGACGTGGAAAACTGTTTTTT.

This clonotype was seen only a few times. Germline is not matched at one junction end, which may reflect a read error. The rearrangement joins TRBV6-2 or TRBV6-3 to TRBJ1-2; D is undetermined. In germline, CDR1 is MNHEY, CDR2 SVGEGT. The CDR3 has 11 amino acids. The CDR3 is CASGYMDGYTF. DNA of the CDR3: TGTGCCAGCGGTTACATGGATGGCTACACCTTC.

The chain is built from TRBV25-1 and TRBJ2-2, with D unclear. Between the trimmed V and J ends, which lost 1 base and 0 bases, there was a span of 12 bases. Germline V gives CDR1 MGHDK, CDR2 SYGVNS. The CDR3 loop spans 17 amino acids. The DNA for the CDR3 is TGTGCCAGCAGTGAATCGTGGGTCGAAACGAACACCGGGGAGCTGTTTTTT. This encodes CASSESWVETNTGELFF. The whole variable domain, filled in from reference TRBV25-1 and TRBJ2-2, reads EADIYQTPRYLVIGTGKKITLECSQTMGHDKMYWYQQDPGMELHLIHYSYGVNSTEKGDLSSESTVSRIRTEHFPLTLESARPSHTSQYLCASSESWVETNTGELFFGEGSRLTVL.

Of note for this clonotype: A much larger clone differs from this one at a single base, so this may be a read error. The CDR3 DNA follows: TGCAGTGCTAGCGGAAAGACGTACGCTGAAGCTTTCTTT. It specifies CSASGKTYAEAFF. The V gene is TRBV20-1, the J gene TRBJ1-1; D is ambiguous. The CDR3 covers 13 residues. Germline CDR1 and CDR2: DFQATT and SNEGSKA (reference sequence). V was clipped by 3 bases and J by 6 bases, with 14 bases between them.

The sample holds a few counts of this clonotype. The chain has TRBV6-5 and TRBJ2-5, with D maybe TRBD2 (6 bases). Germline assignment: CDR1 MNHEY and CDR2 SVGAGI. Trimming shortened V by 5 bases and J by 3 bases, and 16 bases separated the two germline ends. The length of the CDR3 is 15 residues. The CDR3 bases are TGTGCCAGCAGTATAAACGTAGGGGAGGAAGAGACCCAGTACTTC. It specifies CASSINVGEEETQYF.

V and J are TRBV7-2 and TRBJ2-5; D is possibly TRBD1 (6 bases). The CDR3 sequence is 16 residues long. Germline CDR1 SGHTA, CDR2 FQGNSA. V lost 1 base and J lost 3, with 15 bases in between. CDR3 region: CASSLGAGVVKETQYF. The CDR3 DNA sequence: TGTGCCAGCAGCTTAGGGGCAGGGGTTGTGAAAGAGACCCAGTACTTC. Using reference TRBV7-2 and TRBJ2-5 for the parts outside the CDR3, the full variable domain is GAGVSQSPSNKVTEKGKDVELRCDPISGHTALYWYRQSLGQGLEFLIYFQGNSAPDKSGLPSDRFSAERTGGSVSTLTIQRTQQEDSAVYLCASSLGAGVVKETQYFGPGTRLLVL.

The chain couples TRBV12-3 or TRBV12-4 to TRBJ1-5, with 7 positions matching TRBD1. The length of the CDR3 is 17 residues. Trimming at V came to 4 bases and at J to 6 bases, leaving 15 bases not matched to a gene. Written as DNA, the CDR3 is TGTGCCAGCAGTTACTCTACCCCTCAGGGGGGTTTTCAGCCCCAGCATTTT. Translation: CASSYSTPQGGFQPQHF.

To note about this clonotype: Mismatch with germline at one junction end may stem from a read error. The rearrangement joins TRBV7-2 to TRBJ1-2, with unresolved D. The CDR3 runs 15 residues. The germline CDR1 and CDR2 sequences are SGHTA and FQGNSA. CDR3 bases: TGCGCCAGCAGCCCGCGGCCGGCAGAAGTGAATGGCTACACCTTC. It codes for CASSPRPAEVNGYTF.

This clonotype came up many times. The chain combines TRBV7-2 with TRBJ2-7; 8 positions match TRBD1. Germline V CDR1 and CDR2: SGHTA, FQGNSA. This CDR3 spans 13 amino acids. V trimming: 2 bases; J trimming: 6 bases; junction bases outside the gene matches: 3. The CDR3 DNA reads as TGTGCCAGCAGCTTAACACAGGGGGTCGAGCAGTACTTC. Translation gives CASSLTQGVEQYF.

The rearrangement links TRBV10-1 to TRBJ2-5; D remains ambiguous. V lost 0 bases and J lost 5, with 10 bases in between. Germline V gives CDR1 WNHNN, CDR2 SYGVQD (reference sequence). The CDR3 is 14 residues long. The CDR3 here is CASSESGKWETQYF. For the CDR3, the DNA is TGCGCCAGCAGTGAGTCAGGGAAGTGGGAGACCCAGTACTTC.

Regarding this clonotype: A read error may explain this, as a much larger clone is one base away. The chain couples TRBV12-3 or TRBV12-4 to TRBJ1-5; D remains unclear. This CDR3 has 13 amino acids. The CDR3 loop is CVSGLDFNQPQHF. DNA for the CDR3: TGTGTCAGCGGCCTGGACTTCAATCAGCCCCAGCATTTT.

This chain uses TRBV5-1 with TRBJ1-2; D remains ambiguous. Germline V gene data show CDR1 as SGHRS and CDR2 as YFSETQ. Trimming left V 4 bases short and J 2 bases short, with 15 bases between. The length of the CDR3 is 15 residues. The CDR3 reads CASSAGGWGNYGYTF. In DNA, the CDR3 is TGCGCCAGCAGCGCGGGCGGTTGGGGAAACTATGGCTACACCTTC. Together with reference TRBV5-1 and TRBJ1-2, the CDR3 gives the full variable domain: KAGVTQTPRYLIKTRGQQVTLSCSPISGHRSVSWYQQTPGQGLQFLFEYFSETQRNKGNFPGRFSGRQFSNSRSEMNVSTLELGDSALYLCASSAGGWGNYGYTFGSGTRLTVV.

The CDR3 DNA sequence: TGTGCCAGCAGGCCCGATCCAGGGGATGGCTACACCTTC. It yields the protein CASRPDPGDGYTF. The chain uses TRBV6-5 and TRBJ1-2, with D possibly being TRBD1 (6 bases). Germline CDR1 reads MNHEY; CDR2 reads SVGAGI. The CDR3 extends over 13 amino acids. V lost 6 bases and J lost 6, with 14 bases in between.

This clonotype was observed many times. This chain's CDR3 is CASSERENKGRIYEQYF. The CDR3 bases are TGCGCCAGCAGTGAGAGGGAGAATAAAGGGAGGATCTACGAGCAGTACTTC. This chain joins TRBV10-1 and TRBJ2-7, with D perhaps matching TRBD2 (6 bases). Per germline, CDR1 WNHNN and CDR2 SYGVQD (reference sequence). This CDR3 spans 17 amino acids. V was trimmed by 2 bases and J by 3 bases, leaving 20 bases between them.

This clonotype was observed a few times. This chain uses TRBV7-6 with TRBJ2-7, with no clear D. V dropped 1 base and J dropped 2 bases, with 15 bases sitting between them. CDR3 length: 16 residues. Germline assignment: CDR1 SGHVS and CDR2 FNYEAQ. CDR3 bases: TGTGCCAGCAGCTTAGTAGGTCGCTGGCCGGCCTACGAGCAGTACTTC. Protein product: CASSLVGRWPAYEQYF.

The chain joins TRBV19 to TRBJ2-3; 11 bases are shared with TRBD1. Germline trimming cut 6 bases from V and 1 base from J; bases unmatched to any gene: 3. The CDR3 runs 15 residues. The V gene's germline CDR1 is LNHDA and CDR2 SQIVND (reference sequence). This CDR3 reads CASRGQGDGTDTQYF. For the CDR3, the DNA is TGTGCCAGTAGGGGACAGGGGGACGGCACAGATACGCAGTATTTT.

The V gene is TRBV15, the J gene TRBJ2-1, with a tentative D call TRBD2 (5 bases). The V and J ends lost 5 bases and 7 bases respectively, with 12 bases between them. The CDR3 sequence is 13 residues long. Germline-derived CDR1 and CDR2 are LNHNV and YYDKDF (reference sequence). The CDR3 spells CATSVDRGNEQFF. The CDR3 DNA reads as TGTGCCACCAGCGTAGACCGGGGAAATGAGCAGTTCTTC.

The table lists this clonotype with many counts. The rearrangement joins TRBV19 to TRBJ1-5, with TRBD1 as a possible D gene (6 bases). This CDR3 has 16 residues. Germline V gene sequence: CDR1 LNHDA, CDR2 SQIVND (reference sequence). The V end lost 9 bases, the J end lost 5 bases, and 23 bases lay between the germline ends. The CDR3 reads CASQEQGGLGDQPQHF. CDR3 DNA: TGTGCCAGCCAAGAACAGGGAGGCTTAGGTGATCAGCCCCAGCATTTT. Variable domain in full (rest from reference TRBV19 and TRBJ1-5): DGGITQSPKYLFRKEGQNVTLSCEQNLNHDAMYWYRQDPGQGLRLIYYSQIVNDFQKGDIAEGYSVSREKKESFPLTVTSAQKNPTAFYLCASQEQGGLGDQPQHFGDGTRLSIL.

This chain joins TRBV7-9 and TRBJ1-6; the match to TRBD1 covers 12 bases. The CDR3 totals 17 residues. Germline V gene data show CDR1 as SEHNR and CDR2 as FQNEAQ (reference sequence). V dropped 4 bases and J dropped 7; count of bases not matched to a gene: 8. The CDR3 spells CASSYRGQGAGNSPLHF. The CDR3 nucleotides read TGTGCCAGCAGCTACCGGGGACAGGGGGCAGGAAATTCACCCCTCCACTTT.

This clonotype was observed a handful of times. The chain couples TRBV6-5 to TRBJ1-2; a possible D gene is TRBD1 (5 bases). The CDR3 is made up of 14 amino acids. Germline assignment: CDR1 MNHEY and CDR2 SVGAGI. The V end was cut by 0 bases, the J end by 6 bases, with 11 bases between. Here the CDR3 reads CASSYSPGLNGYTF. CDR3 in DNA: TGTGCCAGCAGTTACTCGCCAGGGTTGAATGGCTACACCTTC.

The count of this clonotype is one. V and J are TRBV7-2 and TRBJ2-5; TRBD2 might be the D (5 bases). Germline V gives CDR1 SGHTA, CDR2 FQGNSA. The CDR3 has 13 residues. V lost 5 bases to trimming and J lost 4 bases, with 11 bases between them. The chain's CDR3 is CASSRDFRETQYF. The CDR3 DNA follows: TGTGCCAGCAGCCGGGATTTCCGAGAGACCCAGTACTTC.

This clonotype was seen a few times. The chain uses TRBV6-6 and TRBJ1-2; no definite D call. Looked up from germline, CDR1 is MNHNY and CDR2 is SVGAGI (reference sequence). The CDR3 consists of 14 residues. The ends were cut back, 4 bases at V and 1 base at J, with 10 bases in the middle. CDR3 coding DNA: TGTGCCAGCAGTTTATGGTCCGGTAACTATGGCTACACCTTC. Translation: CASSLWSGNYGYTF.

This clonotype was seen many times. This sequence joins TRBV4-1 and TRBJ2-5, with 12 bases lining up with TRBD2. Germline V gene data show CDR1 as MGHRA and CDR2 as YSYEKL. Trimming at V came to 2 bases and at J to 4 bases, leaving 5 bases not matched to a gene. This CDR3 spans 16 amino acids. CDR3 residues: CASSQLTSGSAETQYF. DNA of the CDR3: TGCGCCAGCAGCCAACTGACTAGCGGGAGTGCAGAGACCCAGTACTTC.

In nucleotides, the CDR3 is TGCGGCGCAGCCCGTGACAGGGGTGCGGAGACCCAGTACTTC. It translates to CGAARDRGAETQYF. This sequence joins TRBV29-1 and TRBJ2-5; 8 bases map to TRBD1. Germline CDR1 is SQVTM and CDR2 is ANQGSEA. This CDR3 is built from 14 residues.

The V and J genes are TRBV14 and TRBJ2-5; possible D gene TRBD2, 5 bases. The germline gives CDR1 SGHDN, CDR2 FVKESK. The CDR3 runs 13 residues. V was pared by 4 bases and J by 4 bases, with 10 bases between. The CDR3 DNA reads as TGTGCCAGCAGCCCAGCGGCGTTAGAGACCCAGTACTTC. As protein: CASSPAALETQYF.